A selection of T cell receptor beta chains follows, all from one sample in a study of beta chain features in type 1 diabetes. Some clones are missing from TCRdb's copy, which holds only in-frame ones; the method was immunoSEQ multiplex PCR. The sample contains roughly 330,000 clones, 13% of which appear only once. Sequencing input: naive CD4+ T cells from blood. The receptors come from a young woman with type 1 diabetes. Each CDR3 is given with its conserved first and last residue. The D gene is left open where the match is weak. The listing skips clone size in some rows; elsewhere it reads once, few, many or a size class.

TRBV5-4	NA	TRBD2	TRBJ2-7	TGTGCCAGCAGCTTGGTCCTAGCGGGAGACGAGCAGTACTTC	CASSLVLAGDEQYF
TRBV5-6	few	TRBD1	TRBJ2-1	TGTGCCAGCAGCCCCAGGGGGAGAGGTTGGAACAATGAGCAGTTCTTC	CASSPRGRGWNNEQFF
TRBV11-3	NA	TRBD1	TRBJ2-3	TGTGCCAGCAGCGTACAGGGGCCCCCCAGCACAGATACGCAGTATTTT	CASSVQGPPSTDTQYF
TRBV18	few	NA	TRBJ1-1	TGTGCCAGCTCATCTATACACCGGGTCTTCACTGAAGCTTTCTTT	CASSSIHRVFTEAFF
TRBV14	few	TRBD1	TRBJ1-2	TGTGCCAGCAGCCCCGAAGGACAGGGGTCGCCTAACTATGGCTACACCTTC	CASSPEGQGSPNYGYTF
TRBV11-3	NA	NA	TRBJ2-1	TGTGCCAGCAGCTTAGAGAGGGAGTATGAGCAGTTCTTC	CASSLEREYEQFF
TRBV11-2	few	NA	TRBJ2-5	TGTGCCAGCAGCTTAGTGGCCGAGACCCAGTACTTC	CASSLVAETQYF
TRBV7-9	NA	NA	TRBJ2-7	TGTGCCGGACGGACAGCCTACGAGCAGTACTTC	CAGRTAYEQYF
TRBV19	NA	NA	TRBJ2-3	TGTGCCAGTAGTTTCTGGGGGCCAGGATCCACAGATACGCAGTATTTT	CASSFWGPGSTDTQYF
TRBV21-1	few	NA	TRBJ2-3	TGTGCCAGCAGCATGAAGCGGTCCATATCAACAGATACGCAGTATTTT	CASSMKRSISTDTQYF
TRBV10-3	few	NA	TRBJ2-3	TGTGCCATCAGTGAGTCGGGACTGTCTAGCACAGATACGCAGTATTTT	CAISESGLSSTDTQYF
TRBV5-1	few	NA	TRBJ2-3	TGCGCCAGCAGCTTCACAGGCGTGAACACAGATACGCAGTATTTT	CASSFTGVNTDTQYF
TRBV30	few	TRBD2	TRBJ2-1	TGTGCCTGGATGAGTAGTAGCGGGAGGGCCACTGAGCAGTTCTTC	CAWMSSSGRATEQFF
TRBV18	NA	NA	TRBJ1-5	TGTGCCAGCTCACCGCCGGAGGTAGTGGGCCTTGAAAATCAGCCCCAGCATTTT	CASSPPEVVGLENQPQHF
TRBV21-1	NA	NA	TRBJ2-1	TGTGCCAGCAGCAAAGGGTCGGGGACAGGGAATGAGCAGTTCTTC	CASSKGSGTGNEQFF
TRBV5-6	few	TRBD2	TRBJ2-3	TGTGCCAGCAGCTTGTGGGGCAGACTAGCGAGACACACAGATACGCAGTATTTT	CASSLWGRLARHTDTQYF
TRBV21-1	NA	NA	TRBJ2-5	TGTGCCATCCCGTCCCGGGGGGAGACCCAGTACTTC	CAIPSRGETQYF
TRBV2	NA	TRBD2	TRBJ2-7	TGTGCCAGCAGTTGGACTAGCCACGAGCAGTACTTC	CASSWTSHEQYF
TRBV5-1	few	NA	TRBJ2-2	TGCGCCAGCAGCTTGTCCCCAATTACAGACGGGAACCCCGGGGAGCTGTTTTTT	CASSLSPITDGNPGELFF
TRBV4-3	NA	NA	TRBJ1-2	TGCGCCAGCAGCCCCCTCGTGGTGGGCATCTATGGCTACACCTTC	CASSPLVVGIYGYTF
TRBV7-2	NA	TRBD1	TRBJ2-6	TGTGCCAGCAGCTTAGCGCTCGGACAGGGAACCGGGGCCAACGTCCTGACTTTC	CASSLALGQGTGANVLTF
TRBV7-2	few	NA	TRBJ1-2	TGTGCCAGCAGCTTAGCAGACAGGAGCTATGGCTACACCTTC	CASSLADRSYGYTF
TRBV4-3	few	TRBD1	TRBJ1-1	TGCGCCAGCAGCCCCCGGGACAGGGTGTCCCTGAACACTGAAGCTTTCTTT	CASSPRDRVSLNTEAFF
TRBV2	few	TRBD2	TRBJ2-7	TGTGCCAGCGCCGTAGGACTAGCGGGCTACGAGCAGTACTTC	CASAVGLAGYEQYF